The 25 T cell receptor beta chains below come from one sample, sequenced in a study of OX40 agonist ivuxolimab in advanced cancers. Profiled with immunoSEQ multiplex PCR; TCRdb holds only in-frame clones, not every one. The sample shows tens of thousands of clones, about 82% of them seen only once. Specimen: CD4+ or CD8+ T cells sorted from blood, collected in a trial of the OX40 agonist ivuxolimab. All receptors derive from an adult with an advanced solid tumor such as melanoma, head and neck, liver or kidney cancer.

Only a few counts were recorded for this clone. The genes are TRBV6-1 and TRBJ1-1, with D possibly being TRBD1 (5 bases). Per the germline V gene, CDR1 is MNHNS and CDR2 is SASEGT. Trimming removed 8 bases from V and 1 base from J, with 11 bases in between. This CDR3 comprises 13 residues. The chain's CDR3 is CASLPQGNTEAFF. CDR3 DNA sequence: TGTGCCAGCCTCCCCCAGGGGAACACTGAAGCTTTCTTT.

The V and J genes are TRBV7-2 and TRBJ1-5; D is perhaps TRBD1 (6 bases). V was pared by 5 bases and J by 4 bases, with 15 bases between. The CDR3 is 15 amino acids. Per germline, CDR1 SGHTA and CDR2 FQGNSA. In DNA, the CDR3 is TGTGCCAGCAGCGCCGGGAGGGGGAGGAATCAGCCCCAGCATTTT. Protein sequence: CASSAGRGRNQPQHF.

V gene TRBV7-2 combines with J gene TRBJ2-2; TRBD1 might be the D (5 bases). Trimming cost V 5 bases and J 9 bases, with 19 bases left between them. Germline lookup yields CDR1 SGHTA and CDR2 FQGNSA. This CDR3 is built from 15 residues. The CDR3 loop is CASSPRLRGPRELFF. CDR3 sequence (DNA): TGTGCCAGCAGCCCCCGACTTAGGGGTCCCCGGGAGCTGTTTTTT.

This sequence joins TRBV15 and TRBJ1-6; D not resolved. The V gene lost 1 base and the J gene lost 6 bases, with 4 bases spanning the gap. The CDR3 consists of 13 residues. Germline V gene sequence: CDR1 LNHNV, CDR2 YYDKDF (reference sequence). The CDR3 sequence: CATSRGRNSPLHF. In DNA, the CDR3 is TGTGCCACCAGCAGAGGACGTAATTCACCCCTCCACTTT.

The chain recombines TRBV10-1 with TRBJ2-1; 11 bases fit TRBD2. The ends lost 3 bases at V and 7 bases at J; junction bases unmatched: 5. Germline V gene data show CDR1 as WNHNN and CDR2 as SYGVQD (reference sequence). The CDR3 spans 15 residues. The CDR3 DNA sequence: TGCGCCAGCAGTGATTTTAGCGGGGGGGCGAATGAGCAGTTCTTC. Amino acid sequence: CASSDFSGGANEQFF.

The table lists this clone with a count of one. The gene calls are TRBV10-3 and TRBJ1-1; possibly TRBD1 for D (5 bases). CDR3 size: 15 residues. Per the germline V gene, CDR1 is ENHRY and CDR2 is SYGVKD. The V end was cut by 8 bases, the J end by 1 base, with 17 bases between. The CDR3 spells CAIAVSRATNTEAFF. As DNA, the CDR3 is TGTGCCATCGCCGTGTCCAGGGCCACGAACACTGAAGCTTTCTTT.

The chain combines TRBV18 with TRBJ2-7; weak D call: TRBD1 (5 bases). In germline, CDR1 is KGHSH, CDR2 LQKENI. V was clipped by 1 base and J by 0 bases, with 7 bases between them. CDR3 size: 14 residues. CDR3 in DNA: TGTGCCAGCTCACCACTGGACACCTCCTACGAGCAGTACTTC. Its translation: CASSPLDTSYEQYF.

The V gene is TRBV5-1, the J gene TRBJ2-5; 7 bases line up with TRBD2. J was trimmed by 0 bases and V by 4 bases; bases with no gene match: 9. The CDR3 sequence is 16 residues long. Per the germline V gene, CDR1 is SGHRS and CDR2 is YFSETQ. The CDR3 loop reads CASSAGDYPYQETQYF. The CDR3 DNA reads as TGCGCCAGCAGCGCTGGGGACTACCCGTACCAAGAGACCCAGTACTTC.

The rearrangement links TRBV18 to TRBJ2-7; 12 bases agree with TRBD2. Germline CDR1 and CDR2: KGHSH and LQKENI. CDR3 length: 15 residues. J was trimmed by 0 bases and V by 5 bases; bases with no gene match: 2. CDR3 loop: CASSLTSGSSYEQYF. The CDR3 bases are TGTGCCAGCTCATTGACTAGCGGGAGCTCCTACGAGCAGTACTTC.

This clone has a single count. The chain recombines TRBV7-6 with TRBJ2-5, with 8 bases that match TRBD2. Germline loops: CDR1 SGHVS, CDR2 FNYEAQ. V was clipped by 1 base and J by 5 bases; unmatched bases: 9. The CDR3 loop spans 16 amino acids. The CDR3 here is CASSLVVAGGGETQYF. Written as DNA, the CDR3 is TGTGCCAGCAGCTTAGTAGTTGCGGGGGGTGGGGAGACCCAGTACTTC.

The V and J genes are TRBV6-1 and TRBJ1-5, with TRBD1 as a possible D gene (6 bases). V was cut by 5 bases and J by 6 bases, with 11 bases left in between. CDR1 and CDR2 (germline): MNHNS, SASEGT. CDR3 size: 13 residues. Written as DNA, the CDR3 is TGTGCCAGCAGTAACCAGGGGATTCAGCCCCAGCATTTT. Protein: CASSNQGIQPQHF.

The V and J genes are TRBV7-2 and TRBJ2-3, with a tentative D call TRBD2 (6 bases). The CDR3 is made up of 15 amino acids. The ends were cut back, 2 bases at V and 2 bases at J, with 11 bases in the middle. Germline loops: CDR1 SGHTA, CDR2 FQGNSA. CDR3 region: CASSLNAGPTDTQYF. The CDR3 bases are TGTGCCAGCAGCTTAAATGCGGGGCCCACAGATACGCAGTATTTT.

The chain uses TRBV7-2 and TRBJ2-3, with D possibly matching TRBD1 (6 bases). V was pared by 5 bases and J by 1 base, with 13 bases between. Germline values: CDR1 SGHTA, CDR2 FQGNSA. The CDR3 contains 15 residues. CDR3 bases: TGTGCCAGCAGCCGTAACAGGGCACGCACAGATACGCAGTATTTT. The encoded protein is CASSRNRARTDTQYF.

The chain couples TRBV19 to TRBJ1-5; tentative D call: TRBD1 (6 bases). The germline gives CDR1 LNHDA, CDR2 SQIVND (reference sequence). Trimming removed 4 bases from V and 2 bases from J, with 18 bases in between. This CDR3 has 17 amino acids. CDR3 region: CASSTPRGGRGNQPQHF. For the CDR3, the DNA is TGTGCCAGTAGTACCCCCCGGGGGGGCCGGGGCAATCAGCCCCAGCATTTT.

This rearrangement joins TRBV11-1 to TRBJ2-7, with D possibly matching TRBD1 (5 bases). Trimming removed 4 bases from V and 6 bases from J, with 13 bases in between. CDR3 size: 13 residues. The germline CDR1 and CDR2 sequences are SGHAT and FQDESV (reference sequence). The DNA for the CDR3 is TGTGCCAGCAGCTCCGCCGGACATCTCGAGCAGTACTTC. It is translated as CASSSAGHLEQYF.

The chain recombines TRBV5-1 with TRBJ2-6; 10 positions match TRBD1. V trimming: 3 bases; J trimming: 0 bases; junction bases outside the gene matches: 6. Germline V gene data show CDR1 as SGHRS and CDR2 as YFSETQ. The CDR3 extends over 18 amino acids. This CDR3 is CASSSLGQGSSGANVLTF. As DNA, the CDR3 is TGCGCCAGCAGCTCCCTGGGACAGGGGAGCTCTGGGGCCAACGTCCTGACTTTC.

This chain links TRBV7-9 with TRBJ1-1; possibly TRBD1 for D (5 bases). V lost 8 bases and J lost 6, with 19 bases in between. Looked up from germline, CDR1 is SEHNR and CDR2 is FQNEAQ (reference sequence). There are 14 residues in the CDR3. CDR3 residues: CASRGRGRAPEAFF. The CDR3 region has the DNA TGTGCCAGCCGCGGCCGGGGCAGGGCCCCTGAAGCTTTCTTT.

The chain combines TRBV5-8 with TRBJ2-5, with a tentative D call TRBD1 (6 bases). The CDR3 spans 11 residues. V lost 0 bases, J lost 11 bases, and 8 bases lay in between. Germline-derived CDR1 and CDR2 are SGHTS and YDEGEE. CDR3 bases: TGTGCCAGCAGCTTGGTCAGGGGTCAGTACTTC. Amino acid sequence: CASSLVRGQYF.

V usage is TRBV15 and J usage is TRBJ1-6, with unresolved D. The germline CDR1 and CDR2 sequences are LNHNV and YYDKDF (reference sequence). The CDR3 spans 16 residues. V dropped 5 bases and J dropped 0 bases, with 11 bases sitting between them. Here the CDR3 reads CATSAAPSSYNSPLHF. The CDR3 region has the DNA TGTGCCACCAGCGCAGCGCCGAGCTCCTATAATTCACCCCTCCACTTT.

V and J are TRBV11-2 and TRBJ2-4; D assignment may be TRBD1 or TRBD2 (5 bases each). Between the trimmed V and J ends, which lost 5 bases and 4 bases, there was a span of 21 bases. Looked up from germline, CDR1 is SGHAT and CDR2 is FQNNGV. The CDR3 consists of 17 residues. The CDR3 sequence is CASSRIPGRDLKNIQYF. For the CDR3, the DNA is TGTGCCAGCAGCCGGATACCGGGACGGGATTTAAAAAACATTCAGTACTTC.

The chain employs TRBV7-9 and TRBJ2-5; D not certain. The V end lost 3 bases, the J end lost 2 bases, and 10 bases lay between the germline ends. Per germline, CDR1 SEHNR and CDR2 FQNEAQ (reference sequence). CDR3 length: 14 residues. The CDR3 reads CASSFSLTQETQYF. CDR3 coding DNA: TGTGCCAGCAGCTTTTCACTTACGCAAGAGACCCAGTACTTC.

This clone was detected only once. The V gene is TRBV2, the J gene TRBJ2-3; D gene unclear. V lost 6 bases to trimming and J lost 5 bases, with 12 bases between them. Germline values: CDR1 SNHLY, CDR2 FYNNEI. This CDR3 is built from 13 residues. The CDR3 DNA is TGTGCCAGCAGCCGTGAGATGAGAGATACGCAGTATTTT. The encoded protein is CASSREMRDTQYF.

This chain links TRBV11-3 with TRBJ2-5, with D tentatively TRBD1 or TRBD2 (6 bases each). The germline CDR1 and CDR2 sequences are SGHNT and YENEEA. This CDR3 comprises 14 residues. Trimming removed 1 base from V and 5 bases from J, with 11 bases in between. The CDR3 DNA follows: TGTGCCAGCAGCTTAGCGGGGGCGGGGGAGACCCAGTACTTC. This gives the protein CASSLAGAGETQYF.

Written as DNA, the CDR3 is TGTGCCAGCAGCTCCCGGGGTGGGGAACCCTACGAGCAGTACTTC. Protein product: CASSSRGGEPYEQYF. The V gene is TRBV5-4, the J gene TRBJ2-7; D possibly corresponds to TRBD2 (5 bases). V lost 3 bases to trimming and J lost 2 bases, with 15 bases between them. The CDR3 covers 15 residues. The germline V gene encodes CDR1 SGHNT and CDR2 YYREEE (reference sequence).

The rearrangement uses TRBV29-1 and TRBJ1-1; no clear D gene. This CDR3 is 12 amino acids long. The V end lost 5 bases, the J end lost 5 bases, and 12 bases lay between the germline ends. Germline-derived CDR1 and CDR2 are SQVTM and ANQGSEA. The CDR3 nucleotides read TGCAGCGTTCTAGCCTGGGGAACTGAAGCTTTCTTT. Protein product: CSVLAWGTEAFF.